This T cell receptor (beta chain) stems from a study of beta chain features in type 1 diabetes. In this sample, this clone turned up a few times. The antigen remains unidentified. The same CDR3 also results from other DNA sequences found in this sample. Investigators reverse transcribed all isolated RNA, so they sequenced expressed TCRB transcripts. The data were produced by immunoSEQ multiplex PCR, yet TCRdb's version contains in-frame clones alone and is incomplete. The sample holds around 650,000 clones, around 12% seen once. General observations from the study: Naive, central memory and Treg TCRB repertoires seemed to resemble each other more closely in patients than they did in healthy donors. Researchers report that Type 1 diabetes patients had moderately but significantly shorter TCRB CDR3s across all four CD4+ subsets.

The CDR3 extends over 13 amino acids. V was shortened by 0 bases and J by 1 base, with 4 bases between the two germline ends. The germline V gene encodes CDR1 SGHRS and CDR2 YFSETQ. About 120 mL of blood, on average, came from one heparinised draw per donor. Populations obtained by sorting all exceeded 98% purity. This rearrangement joins TRBV5-1 to TRBJ2-5, with D hard to call. This sequence originates from a man aged 25 to 40 with type 1 diabetes. Sequencing was carried out using naive CD4+ T cells from blood. As DNA, the CDR3 is TGCGCCAGCAGCTTGGACAGCCAAGAGACCCAGTACTTC. This sequence encodes CASSLDSQETQYF.